This T cell receptor beta chain was identified in a study of T cell responses to AZD1222 COVID-19 vaccine. Some clones are missing from TCRdb's copy, which holds only in-frame ones; the method was immunoSEQ multiplex PCR. The sample yields about 120,000 clones, approximately 83% seen once. CDR3 length equals 14 residues. V shed 3 bases and J shed 0 bases, with 7 bases lying between them. The germline CDR1 and CDR2 sequences are SGHTA and FQGTGA. Turning to this clone: The antigen remains unidentified.

Study conclusions and caveats: Only after the peak T cell response were repertoires sampled. Recipients of two AZD1222 doses showed rising Spike-specific TCR breadth and depth. Nearly half of the spike-specific TCRs reportedly recognize variant regions that carry no mutations. Spike-wide vaccine-associated CD4 TCRs dominated at 160-218 and 743-854.

The chain employs TRBV7-3 and TRBJ2-3, with D possibly TRBD2 on 6 matching bases. The TCR comes from an adult in good health. The source material was peripheral blood, sampled on day 0 of MenACWY control vaccination. The CDR3 here is CASSFSGSTDTQYF. The DNA of the CDR3 is TGTGCCAGCAGCTTTAGCGGTAGCACAGATACGCAGTATTTT.